This T cell receptor (beta chain) was captured in a study of persistence of HIV-infected CD4 T cells. Notes on the study in general: TCR oligoclonality correlated with proviral oligoclonality in the same sorted populations.

The libraries were made with immunoSEQ version 4 in survey mode. Genomic DNA was diluted to 10 ng/uL, up to roughly 1 ug per sample. The repertoire was sequenced with immunoSEQ multiplex PCR; TCRdb's copy has only in-frame clones and lacks some. The repertoire consists of 25,000 to 35,000 clones, with roughly 70% occurring once and the leading ten covering more than 1.3%. Trimming stripped 0 bases from V and 2 bases from J, with 11 bases between. The CDR3 extends over 15 amino acids. Germline V gene sequence: CDR1 MNHEY, CDR2 SVGAGI. Overlapping HIV-1 Gag 15-mer peptides at 0.95 to 1 ug per peptide per mL were used. CD4+ T cells upregulating both CD40 ligand and CD69 were sorted as responding cells. Donors had undetectable plasma HIV-1 RNA, under 50 copies/mL, for 4+ years. Turning to this clone: Its antigen is currently unknown.

V and J are TRBV6-5 and TRBJ2-7, with D possibly matching TRBD2 (5 bases). This clonotype originated in an adult man with HIV who was CMV-seropositive. The input for sequencing was CD4+ T cells sorted from PBMCs after roughly 18-hour stimulation, taken from a patient who received antiretroviral therapy. The CDR3 loop reads CASSYSRIGAYEQYF. The CDR3 nucleotides are TGTGCCAGCAGTTACTCGAGGATCGGGGCCTACGAGCAGTACTTC.